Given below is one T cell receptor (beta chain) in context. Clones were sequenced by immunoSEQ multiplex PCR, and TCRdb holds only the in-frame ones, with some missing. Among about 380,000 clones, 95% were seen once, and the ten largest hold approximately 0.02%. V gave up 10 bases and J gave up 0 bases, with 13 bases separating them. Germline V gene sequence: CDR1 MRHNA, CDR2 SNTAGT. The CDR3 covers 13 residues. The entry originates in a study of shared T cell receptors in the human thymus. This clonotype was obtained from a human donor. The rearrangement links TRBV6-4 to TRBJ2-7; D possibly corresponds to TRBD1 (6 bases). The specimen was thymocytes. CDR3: CAKTGTISYEQYF. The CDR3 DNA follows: TGTGCCAAAACAGGGACGATCTCCTACGAGCAGTACTTC.